The source of this T cell receptor beta chain is a study of blood T cell repertoires in COVID-19 (dated by TCRdb to the early 2020s). The study in broad terms: The collaborator samples originated in the United States, Italy and Spain and spanned the acute and convalescent phases of COVID-19. The samples were drawn from two sources: the first 160 participants of the ongoing ImmuneRACE study, and 1,254 subjects contributed by 6 global collaborators. Nearly every sample came with metadata listing a de-identified subject ID, COVID-19 status, age in years and sex. Where available, HLA class I and class II types were obtained from metadata supplied by the sample provider rather than from assay-based typing. The prospective study material was composed of cDNA or gDNA derived from T cells, B-cell-depleted T cells, or PBMCs. The repertoires were made available in a free public database intended to serve as a resource for research on the immune response to SARS-CoV-2. Deeply sampled blood TCRbeta repertoires from subjects exposed to, actively infected with, or recovered from COVID-19 were included in the dataset.

Comment on this clone: Its antigen is still unknown. No much larger clone exists at a distance of one base, and base qualities are not known.

TCRbeta CDR3 regions were amplified from genomic DNA by means of the immunoSEQ Assay, a bias-controlled multiplex PCR. The authors' pipeline ran thus. Within the assay, amplification of reference gene primers was used to estimate how many nucleated cells each sample contained. To quantify the absolute abundance of each unique TCRbeta CDR3 rearrangement, sequence reads were collapsed and filtered. For each sample, productive Simpson clonality was calculated as the square root of Simpson's diversity index across productive rearrangements. Entries here come from immuneACCESS through TCRdb and include only in-frame sequences with V and J called. Some clones fail to appear in such tables; in the studies checked, an unresolved V gene covers under half of the shortfall, and the cause of the remainder is unknown. The V and J calls and the clone size are those of that table, but D and trimming were determined from the DNA. The sample contains 140,000 to 150,000 clones, roughly 90% of them found a single time. The ten top clones hold under 4.5% of the sample.

Paper-wide results and their limitations: How much clinical and demographic metadata was included differed by source and by participant, and the metadata was provided uncurated.

In the prospective study, participants were about 18 to 95 years old, resided in about two dozen geographic areas of the United States, and were enrolled through a virtual design. In the prospective study, participants were assigned to cohorts based on the clinical history participants reported in a screening survey and a study questionnaire. ImmuneRACE Cohort 3 recovered participants were defined by two consecutive negative NP/OP PCR tests, healthcare professional clearance, or symptom resolution. Mobile phlebotomists in the prospective study collected whole blood, serum and a nasopharyngeal or oropharyngeal swab from every participant. Over an approximately 2-month period, participants in the prospective study had the option of providing additional blood draws and questionnaires. Prospective study blood samples were shipped either frozen or at room temperature before DNA extraction. Reading from cysteine to phenylalanine, the CDR3 counts 15 amino acids. This entry keeps only the CDR3 DNA: 45 bases, framed from base 1. Clipping removes 3 bases from V and 8 bases from J, with 7 as the unmatched junction base count. The germline V gene provides CDR1 KGHSH and CDR2 LQKENI.

The specimen was PBMCs or T cells enriched from blood (not recorded which). This TCR came from a man between 45 and 60 years old who had recovered from COVID-19. In this chain, TRBV18 is recombined with TRBJ1-2, with 12 bases matching TRBD1. The sequence in DNA is TGTGCCAGCTCACCGCCCGGGACAGGGGGCGCGGGCTACACCTTC. This codes for CASSPPGTGGAGYTF.